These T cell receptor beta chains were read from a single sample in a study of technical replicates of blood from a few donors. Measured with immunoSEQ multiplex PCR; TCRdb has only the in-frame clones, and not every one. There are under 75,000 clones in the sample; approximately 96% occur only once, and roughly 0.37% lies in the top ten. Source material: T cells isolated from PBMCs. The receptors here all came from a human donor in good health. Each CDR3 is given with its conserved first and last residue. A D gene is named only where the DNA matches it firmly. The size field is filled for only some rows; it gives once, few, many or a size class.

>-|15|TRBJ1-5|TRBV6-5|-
TGTGCCAGCAGTTCCTCCGGGACTGGGGCTCAGCCCCAGCATTTT
CASSSSGTGAQPQHF
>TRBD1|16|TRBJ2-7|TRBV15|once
TGTGCCACCAGCAGAGATGGGACAGGGGGCGTTTACGAGCAGTACTTC
CATSRDGTGGVYEQYF
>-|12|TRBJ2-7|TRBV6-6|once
TGTGCCAGCAGTCCAGGGAGGTGGGAGCAGTACTTC
CASSPGRWEQYF
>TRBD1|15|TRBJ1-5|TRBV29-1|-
TGCAGCGTGGGGACGACAGGGGTGATAGGGCAGCCCCAGCATTTT
CSVGTTGVIGQPQHF
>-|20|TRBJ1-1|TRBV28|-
TGTGCCAGTAAGAACCTAGGATCCATCCTCAAGACAGGAATGAACACTGAAGCTTTCTTT
CASKNLGSILKTGMNTEAFF
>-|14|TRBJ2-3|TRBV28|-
TGTGCCAGCAGTTTTAGAAAAACAGGGTTCCGAGTGAATTTT
CASSFRKTGFRVNF
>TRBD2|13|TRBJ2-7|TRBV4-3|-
TGCGCCAGCAGCCAAGGGACTAGAGGCGAGCAGTACTTC
CASSQGTRGEQYF
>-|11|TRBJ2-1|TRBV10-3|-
TGTGCCATCAGTGAGACTCCTGAGCAGTTCTTC
CAISETPEQFF
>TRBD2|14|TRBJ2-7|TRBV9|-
TGTGCCAGCAGCGGCGGCGGGAGGCCCTACGAGCAGTACTTC
CASSGGGRPYEQYF
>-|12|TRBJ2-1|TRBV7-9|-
TGTGCCAGCAGCCCTCTAGCGTCTGAGCAGTTCTTC
CASSPLASEQFF
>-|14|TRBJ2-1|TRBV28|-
TGTGCCAGCAGTTTTGTCACAGGGTCCAATGAGCAGTTCTTC
CASSFVTGSNEQFF
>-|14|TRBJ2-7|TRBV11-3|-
TGTGCCAGCAGCTTGGCAAGGGGCACCTACGAGCAGTACTTC
CASSLARGTYEQYF
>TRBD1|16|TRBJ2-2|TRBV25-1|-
TGTGCCAGCAGTACCTACAGGGGAGCGAACACCGGGGAGCTGTTTTTT
CASSTYRGANTGELFF
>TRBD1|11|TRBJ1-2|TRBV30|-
TGTGCCGAGACAGGGTTATATGGCTACACCTTC
CAETGLYGYTF
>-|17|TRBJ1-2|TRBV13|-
TGTGCCAGCAGCTCTCCGATACAGGACGGGTTTCACTATGGCTACACCTTC
CASSSPIQDGFHYGYTF
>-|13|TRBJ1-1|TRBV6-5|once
TGTGCCAGCAGTTACAACAGGTTGGCTGAAGCTTTCTTT
CASSYNRLAEAFF
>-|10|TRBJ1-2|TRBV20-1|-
TGCAGTGCTACAAACTATGGCTACACCTTC
CSATNYGYTF
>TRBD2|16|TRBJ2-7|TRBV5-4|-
TGTGCCAGCAGCCCGAACCCGGGACTAGCGGACCACGAGCAGTACTTC
CASSPNPGLADHEQYF
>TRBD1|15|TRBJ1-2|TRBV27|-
TGTGCCAGCAGACCCCCGGGACAGGGGTCCTATGGCTACACCTTC
CASRPPGQGSYGYTF
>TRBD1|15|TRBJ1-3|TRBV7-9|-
TGTGCCAGCAGCTTACAGGGGGCTCTTGGAAACACCATATATTTT
CASSLQGALGNTIYF
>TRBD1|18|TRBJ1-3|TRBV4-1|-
TGCGCCAGCAGCCGACCGGGGCGTGGGACAGGGAGTGGAAACACCATATATTTT
CASSRPGRGTGSGNTIYF
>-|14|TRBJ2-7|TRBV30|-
TGTGCCTGGAGTGTGGGGGGGCCCAGCGACGAGCAGTACTTC
CAWSVGGPSDEQYF
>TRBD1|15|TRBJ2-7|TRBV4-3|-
TGCGCCAGCAGCCATTGGGGACAGGGGGCTTACGAGCAGTACTTC
CASSHWGQGAYEQYF
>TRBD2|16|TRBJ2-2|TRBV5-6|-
TGTGCCAGCAGCTTAGGACTAGCGGGAGATAACGGGGAGCTGTTTTTT
CASSLGLAGDNGELFF
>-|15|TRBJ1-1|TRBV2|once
TGTGCCAGCAAGGCCGAGGGCGCGATGAACACTGAAGCTTTCTTT
CASKAEGAMNTEAFF
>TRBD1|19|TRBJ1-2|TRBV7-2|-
TGTGCCAGCAGCTTAGTGCCTCCGGGACAGACAGGATCTCCCTGGGGCTACACCTTC
CASSLVPPGQTGSPWGYTF
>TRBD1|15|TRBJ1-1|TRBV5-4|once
TGTGCCAGCAGCGCTGGCCCGGGACAGGGTACTGAAGCTTTCTTT
CASSAGPGQGTEAFF
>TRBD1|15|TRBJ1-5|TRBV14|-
TGTGCCAGCGCGGGGGGGCAGGGGGTGAATCAGCCCCAGCATTTT
CASAGGQGVNQPQHF
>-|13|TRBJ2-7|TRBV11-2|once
TGTGCCAGCAGGAGGGAAAACTCCTACGAGCAGTACTTC
CASRRENSYEQYF
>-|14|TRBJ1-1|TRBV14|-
TGTGCCAGCAGCCAAGAGAGGGAGGTCACTGAAGCTTTCTTT
CASSQEREVTEAFF
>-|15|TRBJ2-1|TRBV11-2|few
TGTGCCAGCAGCACCCCTGTGGGGGGGCACAATGAGCAGTTCTTC
CASSTPVGGHNEQFF
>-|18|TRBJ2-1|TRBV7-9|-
TGTGCCAGCAGCCCTCGGGGTAGCGGAGATCCCTCCTACAATGAGCAGTTCTTC
CASSPRGSGDPSYNEQFF
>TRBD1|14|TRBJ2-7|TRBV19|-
TGTGCCAGTAGTATTTCAGAGGGGGCATCCGAGCAGTACTTC
CASSISEGASEQYF
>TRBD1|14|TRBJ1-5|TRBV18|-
TGTGCCAGCTCCCCCGGGACAGGTAATCAGCCCCAGCATTTT
CASSPGTGNQPQHF
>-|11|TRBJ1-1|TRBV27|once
TGTGCCAGCAGTTTTGGCTCTGAAGCTTTCTTT
CASSFGSEAFF
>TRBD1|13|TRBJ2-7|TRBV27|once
TGTGCCAGCAGTTATGGACAGGGTAAAGAGCAGTACTTC
CASSYGQGKEQYF
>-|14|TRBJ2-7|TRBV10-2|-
TGCGCCAGCAGTGAAGTAGTGGGGCCGTACGAGCAGTACTTC
CASSEVVGPYEQYF
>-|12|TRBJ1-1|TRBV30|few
TGTGCCTGGAGTTATGGAGACACTGAAGCTTTCTTT
CAWSYGDTEAFF
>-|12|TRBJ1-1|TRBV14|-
TGTGCCAGCAGTTTCAGAACCACTGAAGCTTTCTTT
CASSFRTTEAFF
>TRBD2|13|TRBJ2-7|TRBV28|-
TGTGCCAGCAATTCAGGGACTACTTACGAGCAGTACTTC
CASNSGTTYEQYF
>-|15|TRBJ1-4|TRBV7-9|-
TGTGCCAGCAGCTTAAAAACGGGGAGTTATGAAAAACTGTTTTTT
CASSLKTGSYEKLFF
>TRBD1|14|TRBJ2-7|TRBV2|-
TGTGCCAGCAGTGAGAAGGGACAGATTTACGAGCAGTACTTC
CASSEKGQIYEQYF
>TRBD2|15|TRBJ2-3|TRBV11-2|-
TGTGCCAGCAGCTTAGATCGTAGCGGGGCAGATACGCAGTATTTT
CASSLDRSGADTQYF
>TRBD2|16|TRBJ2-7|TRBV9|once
TGTGCCAGCAGCGAGACTAGCGGGAGTTACTCCTACGAGCAGTACTTC
CASSETSGSYSYEQYF
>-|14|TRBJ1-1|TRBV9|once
TGTGCCAGCAGCGTAGGTCAGGGAGGGACTGAAGCTTTCTTT
CASSVGQGGTEAFF
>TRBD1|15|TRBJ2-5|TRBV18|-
TGTGCCAGCGCTACACAGGGGGCCGACGGAGGGACCCAGTACTTC
CASATQGADGGTQYF
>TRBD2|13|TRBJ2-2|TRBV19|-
TGTGCCAGTAGCACGGGACTAGCGAGGGAGCTGTTTTTT
CASSTGLARELFF
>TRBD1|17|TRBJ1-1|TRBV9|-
TGTGCCAGCAGCGTAGCGGGACAGGGAATAGTGAACACTGAAGCTTTCTTT
CASSVAGQGIVNTEAFF
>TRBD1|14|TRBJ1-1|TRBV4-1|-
TGCGCCAGCAGCCAGGGACAGGGGGACACTGAAGCTTTCTTT
CASSQGQGDTEAFF
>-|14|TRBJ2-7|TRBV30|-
TGTGCCTGGACCTCGGAGACCGACTCCTACGAGCAGTACTTC
CAWTSETDSYEQYF
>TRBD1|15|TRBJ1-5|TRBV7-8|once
TGTGCCAGCAGCTCCCTTACAGGGGGTAATCAGCCCCAGCATTTT
CASSSLTGGNQPQHF
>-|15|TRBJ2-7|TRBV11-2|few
TGTGCCAGCAGCGTACTGGGGGGGCCCTCCTACGAGCAGTACTTC
CASSVLGGPSYEQYF
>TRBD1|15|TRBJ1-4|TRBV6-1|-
TGTGCCAGCAGTGAATCCCGGGACAGGGATGAAAAACTGTTTTTT
CASSESRDRDEKLFF
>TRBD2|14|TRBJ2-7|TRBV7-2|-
TGTGCCAGCAGCTCGGGGACTAGCAGGAGCGAGCAGTACTTC
CASSSGTSRSEQYF
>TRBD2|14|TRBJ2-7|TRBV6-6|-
TGTGCCAGCCACCCGGGGGGGTCCGCCTACGAGCAGTACTTC
CASHPGGSAYEQYF
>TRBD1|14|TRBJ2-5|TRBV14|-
TGTGCCAGCAGCCAGACAGGGATCCAAGAGACCCAGTACTTC
CASSQTGIQETQYF
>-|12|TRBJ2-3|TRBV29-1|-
TGCAGCGTCGCGGACTACACAGATACGCAGTATTTT
CSVADYTDTQYF
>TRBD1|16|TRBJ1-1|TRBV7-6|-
TGTGCCAGCAGCTCCGGACAGGGAATACCTAACACTGAAGCTTTCTTT
CASSSGQGIPNTEAFF